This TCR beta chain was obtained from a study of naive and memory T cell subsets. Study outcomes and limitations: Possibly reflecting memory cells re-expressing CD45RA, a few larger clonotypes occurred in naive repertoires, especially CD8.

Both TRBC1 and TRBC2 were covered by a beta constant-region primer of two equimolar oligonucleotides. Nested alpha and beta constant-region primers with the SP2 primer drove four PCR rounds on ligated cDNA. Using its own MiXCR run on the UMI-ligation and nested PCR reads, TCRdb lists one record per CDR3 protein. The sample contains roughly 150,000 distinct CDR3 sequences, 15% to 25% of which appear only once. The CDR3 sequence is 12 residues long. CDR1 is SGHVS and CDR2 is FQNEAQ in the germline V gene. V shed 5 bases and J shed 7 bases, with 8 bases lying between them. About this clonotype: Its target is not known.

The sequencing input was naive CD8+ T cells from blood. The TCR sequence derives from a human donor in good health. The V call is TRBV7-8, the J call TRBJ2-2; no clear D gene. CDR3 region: CASSPSFGELFF. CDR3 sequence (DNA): TGTGCCAGCAGCCCTAGTTTCGGGGAGCTGTTTTTT.